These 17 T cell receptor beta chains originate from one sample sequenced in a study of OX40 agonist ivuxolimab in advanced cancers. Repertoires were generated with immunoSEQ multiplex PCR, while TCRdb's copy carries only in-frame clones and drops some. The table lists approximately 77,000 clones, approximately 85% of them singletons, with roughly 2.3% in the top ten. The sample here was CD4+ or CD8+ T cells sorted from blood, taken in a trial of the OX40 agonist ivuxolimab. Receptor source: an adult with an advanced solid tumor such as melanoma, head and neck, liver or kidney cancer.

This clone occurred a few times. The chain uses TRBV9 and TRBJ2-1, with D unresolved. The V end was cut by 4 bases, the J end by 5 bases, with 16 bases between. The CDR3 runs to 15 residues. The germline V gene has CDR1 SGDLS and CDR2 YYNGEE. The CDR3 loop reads CASSLLTGPDNEQFF. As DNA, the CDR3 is TGTGCCAGCAGCCTACTTACCGGACCCGACAATGAGCAGTTCTTC.

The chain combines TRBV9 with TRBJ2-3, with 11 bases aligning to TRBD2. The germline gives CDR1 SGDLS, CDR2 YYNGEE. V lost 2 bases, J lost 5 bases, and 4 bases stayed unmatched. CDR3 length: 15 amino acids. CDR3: CASSVGTSGIDTQYF. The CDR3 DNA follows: TGTGCCAGCAGCGTTGGGACTAGCGGAATAGATACGCAGTATTTT.

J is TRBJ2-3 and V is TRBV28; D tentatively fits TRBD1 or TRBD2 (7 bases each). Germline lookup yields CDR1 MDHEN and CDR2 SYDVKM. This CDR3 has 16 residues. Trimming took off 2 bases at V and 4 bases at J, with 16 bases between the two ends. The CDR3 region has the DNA TGTGCCAGCAGTTTAACGACAGGGAGGGTGGCAGATACGCAGTATTTT. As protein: CASSLTTGRVADTQYF.

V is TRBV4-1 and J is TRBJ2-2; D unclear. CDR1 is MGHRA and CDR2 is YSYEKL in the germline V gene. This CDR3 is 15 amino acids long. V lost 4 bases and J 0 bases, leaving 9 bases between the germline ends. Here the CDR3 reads CASSPLTSNTGELFF. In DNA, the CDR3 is TGCGCCAGCAGCCCGCTGACCTCGAACACCGGGGAGCTGTTTTTT.

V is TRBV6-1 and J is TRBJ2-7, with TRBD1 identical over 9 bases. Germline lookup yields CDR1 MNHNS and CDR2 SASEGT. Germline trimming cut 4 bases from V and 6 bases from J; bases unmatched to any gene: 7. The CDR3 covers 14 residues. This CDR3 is CASSAWDREGEQYF. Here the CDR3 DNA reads TGTGCCAGCAGTGCGTGGGACAGGGAAGGCGAGCAGTACTTC.

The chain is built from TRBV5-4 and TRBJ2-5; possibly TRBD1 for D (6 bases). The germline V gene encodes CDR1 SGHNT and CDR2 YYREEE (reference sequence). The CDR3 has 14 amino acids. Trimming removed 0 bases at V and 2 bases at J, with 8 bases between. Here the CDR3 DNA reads TGTGCCAGCAGCTTGGCAGGGGTTCAAGAGACCCAGTACTTC. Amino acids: CASSLAGVQETQYF.

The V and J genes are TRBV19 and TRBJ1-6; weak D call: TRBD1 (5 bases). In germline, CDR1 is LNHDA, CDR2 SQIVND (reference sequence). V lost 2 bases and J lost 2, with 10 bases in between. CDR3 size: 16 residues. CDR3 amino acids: CASSIQGGAYNSPLHF. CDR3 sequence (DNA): TGTGCCAGTAGTATACAGGGAGGCGCCTATAATTCACCCCTCCACTTT.

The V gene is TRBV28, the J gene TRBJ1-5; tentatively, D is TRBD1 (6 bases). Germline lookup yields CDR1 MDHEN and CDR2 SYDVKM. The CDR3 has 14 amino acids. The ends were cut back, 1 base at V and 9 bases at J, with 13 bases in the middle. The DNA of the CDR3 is TGTGCCAGCAGTTTATCAGGGGCGCGAGGGCCCCAGCATTTT. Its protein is CASSLSGARGPQHF.

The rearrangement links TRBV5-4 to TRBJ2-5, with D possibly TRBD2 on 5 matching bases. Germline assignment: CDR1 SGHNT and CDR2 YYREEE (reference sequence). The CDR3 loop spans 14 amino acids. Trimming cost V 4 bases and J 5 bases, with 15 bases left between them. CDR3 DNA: TGTGCCAGCAGCGGCGGGTCTAAAGGGGAGACCCAGTACTTC. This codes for CASSGGSKGETQYF.

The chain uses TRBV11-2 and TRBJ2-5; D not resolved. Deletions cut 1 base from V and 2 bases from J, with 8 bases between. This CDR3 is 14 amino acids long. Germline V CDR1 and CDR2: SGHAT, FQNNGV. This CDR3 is CASSLGNKQETQYF. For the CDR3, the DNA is TGTGCCAGCAGCTTAGGAAACAAGCAAGAGACCCAGTACTTC.

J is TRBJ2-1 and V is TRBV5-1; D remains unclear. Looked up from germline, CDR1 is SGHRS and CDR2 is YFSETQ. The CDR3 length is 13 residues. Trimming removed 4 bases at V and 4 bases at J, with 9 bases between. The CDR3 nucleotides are TGCGCCAGCAGCACTCCCCCGTACAATGAGCAGTTCTTC. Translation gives CASSTPPYNEQFF.

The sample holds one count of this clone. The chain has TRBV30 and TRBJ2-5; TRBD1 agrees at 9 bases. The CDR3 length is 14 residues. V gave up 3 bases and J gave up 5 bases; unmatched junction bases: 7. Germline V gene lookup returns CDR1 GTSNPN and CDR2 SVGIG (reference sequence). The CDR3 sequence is CAWSGGTGFETQYF. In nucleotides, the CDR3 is TGTGCCTGGAGCGGTGGGACAGGGTTCGAGACCCAGTACTTC.

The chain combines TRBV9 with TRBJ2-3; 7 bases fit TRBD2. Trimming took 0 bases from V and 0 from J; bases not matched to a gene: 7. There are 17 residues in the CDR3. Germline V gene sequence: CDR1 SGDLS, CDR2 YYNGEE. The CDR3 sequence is CASSVDWTRVSTDTQYF. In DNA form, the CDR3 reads TGTGCCAGCAGCGTAGATTGGACTAGAGTTAGCACAGATACGCAGTATTTT.

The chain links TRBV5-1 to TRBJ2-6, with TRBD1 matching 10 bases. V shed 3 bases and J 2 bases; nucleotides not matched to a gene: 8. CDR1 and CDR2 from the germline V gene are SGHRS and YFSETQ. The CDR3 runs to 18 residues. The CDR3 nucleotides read TGCGCCAGCAGCTACCGGGACAGGGGTTCGGCTGGGGCCAACGTCCTGACTTTC. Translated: CASSYRDRGSAGANVLTF. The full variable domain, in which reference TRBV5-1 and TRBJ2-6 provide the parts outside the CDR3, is KAGVTQTPRYLIKTRGQQVTLSCSPISGHRSVSWYQQTPGQGLQFLFEYFSETQRNKGNFPGRFSGRQFSNSRSEMNVSTLELGDSALYLCASSYRDRGSAGANVLTFGAGSRLTVL.

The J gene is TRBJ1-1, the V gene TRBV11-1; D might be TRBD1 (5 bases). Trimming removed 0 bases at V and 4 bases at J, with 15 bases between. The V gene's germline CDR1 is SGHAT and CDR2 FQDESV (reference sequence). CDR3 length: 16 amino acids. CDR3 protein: CASSLARARAVTEAFF. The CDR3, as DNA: TGTGCCAGCAGCTTAGCCCGGGCCAGGGCCGTCACTGAAGCTTTCTTT. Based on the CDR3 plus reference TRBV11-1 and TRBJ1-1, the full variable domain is EAEVAQSPRYKITEKSQAVAFWCDPISGHATLYWYRQILGQGPELLVQFQDESVVDDSQLPKDRFSAERLKGVDSTLKIQPAELGDSAMYLCASSLARARAVTEAFFGQGTRLTVV.

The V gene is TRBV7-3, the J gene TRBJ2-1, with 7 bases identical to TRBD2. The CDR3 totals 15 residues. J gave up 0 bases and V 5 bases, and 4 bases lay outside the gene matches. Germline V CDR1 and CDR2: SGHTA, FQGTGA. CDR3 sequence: CASSLTSDSYNEQFF. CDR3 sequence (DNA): TGTGCCAGCAGCCTCACTAGCGACTCCTACAATGAGCAGTTCTTC.

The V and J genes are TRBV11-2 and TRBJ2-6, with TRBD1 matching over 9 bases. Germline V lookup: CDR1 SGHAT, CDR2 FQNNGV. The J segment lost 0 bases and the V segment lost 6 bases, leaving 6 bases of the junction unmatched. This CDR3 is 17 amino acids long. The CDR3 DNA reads TGTGCCAGCAGGTCGGGACAGGGACTCTCTGGGGCCAACGTCCTGACTTTC. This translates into CASRSGQGLSGANVLTF.